Included here is one T cell receptor (beta chain) sequence, with context. One base away lies a much larger clone, so this may be a sequencing read error. The CDR3 consists of 16 residues. Alongside a J-beta primer mix, a sample-barcoded 5' primer served in a second PCR lasting 7 to 11 cycles. TCRdb redid the calling of the 5' RACE reads with MiXCR, one entry per CDR3 protein. Among 380,000 or so distinct CDR3 sequences listed, more than 45% were seen once. This record comes from a study of blood T cells in healthy people across ages. The sequenced material came from blood. The chain couples TRBV12-3 or TRBV12-4 to TRBJ2-3; 9 positions match TRBD2. This receptor was taken from a man aged 55 to 70 in good health. As DNA, the CDR3 is TGTGTCAGCAGGGAGCGGCGGGGGGGTAGCACAGATACGCAGTATTTT. As protein: CVSRERRGGSTDTQYF.